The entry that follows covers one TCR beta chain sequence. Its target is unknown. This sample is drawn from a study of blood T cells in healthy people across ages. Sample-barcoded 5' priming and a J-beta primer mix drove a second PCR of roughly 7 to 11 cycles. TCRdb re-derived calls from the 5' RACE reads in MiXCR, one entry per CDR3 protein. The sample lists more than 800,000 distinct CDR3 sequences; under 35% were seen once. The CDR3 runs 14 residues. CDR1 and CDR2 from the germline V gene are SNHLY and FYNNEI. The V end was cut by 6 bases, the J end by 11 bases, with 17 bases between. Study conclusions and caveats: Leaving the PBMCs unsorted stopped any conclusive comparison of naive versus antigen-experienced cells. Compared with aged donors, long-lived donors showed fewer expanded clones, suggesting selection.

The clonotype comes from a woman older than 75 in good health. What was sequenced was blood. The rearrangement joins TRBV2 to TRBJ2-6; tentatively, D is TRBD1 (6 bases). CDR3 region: CASRGWTDPDVLTF. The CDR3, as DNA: TGTGCCAGCAGGGGATGGACAGATCCGGACGTCCTGACTTTC.